Below, 17 T cell receptor beta chains from the same sample are listed, as sequenced in a study of cytomegalovirus exposure and HLA in healthy donors. The PCR ran on 60 Vbeta and 13 Jbeta primers. TCRdb's copy holds only in-frame clones and misses some; the assay was immunoSEQ multiplex PCR. The sample's table shows around 100,000 clones. The specimen was PBMCs. The receptor source for this set is a man in his forties in good health and CMV-seronegative.

The CDR3 DNA follows: TGTGCCAGCAGCTTATCCCCTAGCGGACAAGAGACCCAGTACTTC. Encoded protein: CASSLSPSGQETQYF. The J gene is TRBJ2-5, the V gene TRBV7-7; 7 bases agree with TRBD2. Germline V gives CDR1 SSHAT, CDR2 FNYEAQ (reference sequence). V was pared by 2 bases and J by 2 bases, with 5 bases of the junction left unmatched. The CDR3 is 15 amino acids.

The CDR3 loop reads CASRPDSTGELFF. The CDR3 nucleotides are TGCGCCAGCCGACCAGACTCCACCGGGGAGCTGTTTTTT. V is TRBV5-1 and J is TRBJ2-2; no definite D call. This CDR3 contains 13 residues. With 7 bases removed from V and 4 bases from J, the gap between germline ends came to 11 bases. CDR1 and CDR2 from the germline V gene are SGHRS and YFSETQ.

The chain recombines TRBV5-1 with TRBJ2-7, with 9 bases identical to TRBD2. Trimming at V came to 1 base and at J to 5 bases, leaving 7 bases not matched to a gene. The CDR3 is 15 amino acids. The V gene's germline CDR1 is SGHRS and CDR2 YFSETQ. Here the CDR3 reads CASSLRAGGDDEQYF. CDR3 nucleotides: TGCGCCAGCAGCTTGAGAGCGGGAGGTGACGACGAGCAGTACTTC.

The rearrangement uses TRBV9 and TRBJ1-2, with D perhaps TRBD1 (6 bases). CDR1 is SGDLS, CDR2 YYNGEE, per germline. The CDR3 has 16 residues. Trimming removed 0 bases at V and 6 bases at J, with 18 bases between. CDR3 nucleotide sequence: TGTGCCAGCAGCGTAGCTCGGAGCGGACAGAACGATGGCTACACCTTC. Translating it yields CASSVARSGQNDGYTF.

Worth noting for this clone: Other DNA sequences in this specimen translate into the identical CDR3. V gene TRBV5-1 combines with J gene TRBJ2-5, with 9 bases fitting TRBD1. Germline V lookup: CDR1 SGHRS, CDR2 YFSETQ. This CDR3 contains 14 residues. Germline trimming cut 0 bases from V and 5 bases from J; bases unmatched to any gene: 2. The CDR3 region has the DNA TGCGCCAGCAGCTTGGACAGGGGGCAGGAGACCCAGTACTTC. Translated: CASSLDRGQETQYF.

The chain uses TRBV7-9 and TRBJ1-3, with D perhaps matching TRBD1 (6 bases). Germline-derived CDR1 and CDR2 are SEHNR and FQNEAQ (reference sequence). The CDR3 sequence is 19 residues long. V gave up 5 bases and J gave up 0 bases, with 23 bases separating them. CDR3 in amino acids: CASSVFQTGQSSSGNTIYF. In DNA, the CDR3 is TGTGCCAGCAGCGTATTCCAAACCGGACAGTCAAGCTCTGGAAACACCATATATTTT. Complete variable domain (other parts from reference TRBV7-9 and TRBJ1-3): DTGVSQNPRHKITKRGQNVTFRCDPISEHNRLYWYRQTLGQGPEFLTYFQNEAQLEKSRLLSDRFSAERPKGSFSTLEIQRTEQGDSAMYLCASSVFQTGQSSSGNTIYFGEGSWLTVV.

The CDR3: CASSQSVAGGGQETQYF. Here the CDR3 DNA reads TGCGCCAGCAGCCAATCTGTGGCGGGAGGGGGTCAAGAGACCCAGTACTTC. The chain has TRBV4-1 and TRBJ2-5; 9 nucleotides align to TRBD2. CDR3 length: 17 amino acids. Germline CDR1 MGHRA, CDR2 YSYEKL. J was trimmed by 2 bases and V by 2 bases; bases with no gene match: 9.

The chain couples TRBV30 to TRBJ1-1; no reliable D call. V lost 5 bases and J 1 base, leaving 8 bases between the germline ends. Germline V gives CDR1 GTSNPN, CDR2 SVGIG (reference sequence). This CDR3 has 12 amino acids. CDR3 loop: CAWAGQNTEAFF. The CDR3 DNA is TGTGCCTGGGCCGGTCAGAACACTGAAGCTTTCTTT.

The chain combines TRBV19 with TRBJ2-2, with a weak D call TRBD1 (8 bases). The V and J ends lost 4 bases and 4 bases respectively, with 22 bases between them. Germline V gives CDR1 LNHDA, CDR2 SQIVND (reference sequence). The CDR3 loop spans 18 amino acids. This CDR3 reads CASSRSPGRTGITGELFF. CDR3 nucleotide sequence: TGTGCCAGTAGTAGAAGTCCCGGGAGGACAGGGATCACCGGGGAGCTGTTTTTT.

The chain couples TRBV5-6 to TRBJ2-7, with 8 bases matching TRBD2. CDR1 is SGHDT and CDR2 is YYEEEE in the germline V gene. There are 15 residues in the CDR3. Trimming removed 1 base from V and 2 bases from J; junction bases left unmatched: 5. The CDR3 spells CASSLSGGGTYEQYF. The DNA of the CDR3 is TGTGCCAGCAGCTTGAGTGGCGGGGGGACCTACGAGCAGTACTTC. Full variable domain (missing parts from reference TRBV5-6 and TRBJ2-7): DAGVTQSPTHLIKTRGQQVTLRCSPKSGHDTVSWYQQALGQGPQFIFQYYEEEERQRGNFPDRFSGHQFPNYSSELNVNALLLGDSALYLCASSLSGGGTYEQYFGPGTRLTVT.

The V call is TRBV15, the J call TRBJ2-7; TRBD2 matches 9 bases. Per germline, CDR1 LNHNV and CDR2 YYDKDF (reference sequence). Trimming removed 3 bases from V and 7 bases from J; junction bases left unmatched: 7. CDR3 length equals 14 residues. As DNA, the CDR3 is TGTGCCACCAGCAGGTCGGGCGGGGGGGCTGAGCAGTACTTC. Translation gives CATSRSGGGAEQYF.

V and J are TRBV29-1 and TRBJ1-4; TRBD1 might be the D (6 bases). V was shortened by 3 bases and J by 7 bases, with 12 bases between the two germline ends. Germline-derived CDR1 and CDR2 are SQVTM and ANQGSEA. The CDR3 runs 13 residues. DNA of the CDR3: TGCAGCGTTGACGAGGGAGGGGGTGAAAAACTGTTTTTT. It codes for CSVDEGGGEKLFF.

The chain links TRBV5-1 to TRBJ2-3; 10 bases line up with TRBD2. The junction had 3 bases not matched to a gene; V was cut back by 3 bases and J by 2 bases. Per germline, CDR1 SGHRS and CDR2 YFSETQ. The CDR3 sequence is 15 residues long. CDR3 DNA: TGCGCCAGCAGCTCCGGGACTAGCGTCACAGATACGCAGTATTTT. Its translation: CASSSGTSVTDTQYF.

The chain joins TRBV19 to TRBJ2-7; tentative D call: TRBD1 (6 bases). The CDR3 contains 15 residues. Germline CDR1 is LNHDA and CDR2 is SQIVND (reference sequence). Trimming stripped 6 bases from V and 2 bases from J, with 17 bases between. In nucleotides, the CDR3 is TGTGCCAGTAGCCGACAGGCACCCCCCCCCTACGAGCAGTACTTC. As protein: CASSRQAPPPYEQYF.

This chain uses TRBV18 with TRBJ1-1; a possible D gene is TRBD1 (5 bases). The CDR3 extends over 16 amino acids. The germline CDR1 and CDR2 sequences are KGHSH and LQKENI. V was clipped by 0 bases and J by 1 base, with 12 bases between them. CDR3 bases: TGTGCCAGCTCACCACCGGGGCGATACCCGAACACTGAAGCTTTCTTT. Encoded protein: CASSPPGRYPNTEAFF.

V and J are TRBV4-1 and TRBJ2-1; 13 positions match TRBD2. In germline, CDR1 is MGHRA, CDR2 YSYEKL. This CDR3 has 18 amino acids. With V trimmed by 4 bases and J by 7 bases, 13 bases remained unmatched. For the CDR3, the DNA is TGCGCCAGCAGCCCGATTTCAGGACTAGCGGGAGTCTTTAATGAGCAGTTCTTC. Its protein product is CASSPISGLAGVFNEQFF.

The chain uses TRBV7-9 and TRBJ2-1; 11 bases agree with TRBD2. Germline V gene data show CDR1 as SEHNR and CDR2 as FQNEAQ (reference sequence). CDR3 length: 15 residues. With V trimmed by 5 bases and J by 8 bases, 8 bases remained unmatched. CDR3 in amino acids: CASSPPTSGRHEQFF. CDR3 DNA: TGTGCCAGCAGCCCACCCACTAGCGGGAGACATGAGCAGTTCTTC.